This T cell receptor (beta chain) was sequenced in a study of blood T cell repertoires in COVID-19. Sequencing used immunoSEQ multiplex PCR; TCRdb keeps in-frame clones, though not all of them. This table holds roughly 40,000 clones, roughly nine tenths found once. Germline assignment: CDR1 SGDLS and CDR2 YYNGEE. The CDR3 has 17 amino acids. After removal of 4 bases from V and 1 base from J, the junction contained 9 bases not matched to a gene. The sequenced sample was peripheral blood. The chain has TRBV9 and TRBJ1-1; 11 bases are shared with TRBD1. The source of this sequence is a human donor in a cohort sampled during active COVID-19. CDR3 amino acids: CASSSWDRGGGNTEAFF. The CDR3 bases are TGTGCCAGCAGCAGCTGGGACAGGGGGGGAGGGAACACTGAAGCTTTCTTT. Full variable domain (missing parts from reference TRBV9 and TRBJ1-1): DSGVTQTPKHLITATGQRVTLRCSPRSGDLSVYWYQQSLDQGLQFLIQYYNGEERAKGNILERFSAQQFPDLHSELNLSSLELGDSALYFCASSSWDRGGGNTEAFFGQGTRLTVV.